This TCR beta chain is from a study of human T cells and chemical hapten exposure. Study-level points and caveats: Expanded TCRs were compared with controls, and the expanded TCRs formed significantly more large CDR3 similarity clusters.

This clonotype has just a few counts. The antigen remains unidentified. In the library, unique molecular identifiers were attached to individual cDNA molecules. Via MiXCR, TCRdb re-called the RACE reads, giving one row per CDR3 protein. This table holds some 90,000 distinct CDR3 sequences, around 10% found once. The sample's time point: patch test 2, 6 weeks after DPC sensitization. Described treatment: therapeutic diphenylcyclopropenone sensitization with weekly scalp DPC. Unseparated into fractions, whole blood served as the source from which total RNA was extracted. The sequences come from whole blood, collected in connection with sensitization to the hapten diphenylcyclopropenone (DPC). This TCR was sampled from a woman aged 35 to 49 with alopecia areata. Some clones in this sample may be carry-over from other donors' samples.

The CDR3 DNA reads TGTGCCAGCAGCCAAGACCCCTTCCCGGGCCAGGGCCAAAGGGGGAAACTGTTTTTT. Its translation is CASSQDPFPGQGQRGKLFF. This sequence joins TRBV14 and TRBJ1-4; TRBD1 is a possible D gene (6 bases). Trimming removed 0 bases from V and 11 bases from J, with 28 bases in between. Per germline, CDR1 SGHDN and CDR2 FVKESK. The CDR3 loop spans 19 amino acids.